This TCR beta chain emerged from a study of beta chain features in type 1 diabetes (dated by TCRdb to 2016 to 2019). Study-level background: Patients and healthy donors did not differ in mean age, gender distribution, total cell number or subset yield. Whereas all 30 or so donors provided naive and central memory subsets, regulatory and stem cell-like memory subsets were isolated from just 8 patients and roughly 8 healthy donors. The study compared TCRB repertoires of sorted circulating CD4+ T cell subsets between recently diagnosed type 1 diabetes patients and matched healthy donors. A total of 85 million to 140 million sorted cells were examined across all samples, and a strong correlation was observed between cell number per subset and RNA yield. Here is what the overall study found, with its caveats: Shorter templates might have been favored by PCR, but patient and control samples were amplified and corrected together, so both groups would have been affected equally by any skew. At VDJ recombination sites, patients with type 1 diabetes made fewer insertions and deleted more nucleotides, a pattern implying thymic rearrangement abnormalities. A moderate but significant shortening of TCRB CDR3 length was observed in type 1 diabetes patients in all four CD4+ subsets. Naive, central memory and regulatory TCRB repertoires appeared more similar among patients than among healthy donors. Because cDNA rather than genomic DNA was sequenced, highly expressing activated cells could have been over-represented, although no difference in activation and CD3 levels was found between groups. HLA sub-analyses involved small numbers of individuals, so any influence of HLA type on TCRB rearrangement remained unresolved.

Each donor gave one peripheral blood draw, about 110 mL on average, collected into heparinised tubes. Using a panel that included CD45RO, CCR7, CD25, CD127, CD95 and CD27, naive, central memory, regulatory and stem cell-like memory CD4+ T cells were sorted on a BD FACSAria II. Every sorted population had a purity above 95%. Right away, PBMCs were isolated by Lymphoprep density gradient centrifugation and were stained directly, with no culture step. So that batch effects would be minimized, each experiment stained and sorted samples in pairs, pairing one healthy donor with one patient. The CDR3 measures 13 amino acids from cysteine to phenylalanine. The retained sequence is limited to the CDR3, 39 bases, with the frame set at the first base. After removal of 4 bases from V and 4 bases from J, the junction retains 4 bases not matched to a gene. The germline V gene (reference sequence) specifies GTSNPN as CDR1 and SVGIG as CDR2.

As for this clone: The specificity of this receptor is unknown. No much larger clone exists at a distance of one base, and base qualities are not known.

The entire amount of isolated RNA was reverse transcribed using the High Capacity cDNA Reverse Transcription Kit, so the sequenced TCRB transcripts were expressed ones. Deep immunoSEQ sequencing was applied to naive, central memory and regulatory T cell samples, giving an average of roughly 3.5 million total reads per sample. Sorted cells were lysed in RLT buffer, and RNA was extracted using DNase-treated RNeasy Micro or Mini kits according to cell number. Each cell subset was processed separately to prevent cross-contamination, with patient and healthy donor samples processed together. Using the immunoSEQ multiplex PCR, TCRB sequences were amplified from cDNA into 87-bp fragments spanning the CDR3 region. Sequencing of the amplicons was done on the Illumina HiSeq platform. Concerning the study's data processing: Synthetic template baselines were used to correct PCR bias computationally, reads within Hamming distance 2 were collapsed together, and singletons that could not be merged were discarded. By aligning reads against IMGT, V, D and J genes, CDR3 length, and insertions or deletions at six rearrangement sites were assigned. Clonotype counts were normalized to sorted cell number within each subset before computing true diversity and Gini coefficients with the tcR R package. The overlap coefficient, calculated on TCRB nucleotide sequences, was used to quantify repertoire sharing. TCRdb carries this immuneACCESS record with in-frame sequences only. Its versions omit some clonotypes, under half of them owing to an unresolved V gene in the studies checked, with the rest unexplained. That table supplies the V and J calls and clone size; D and trimming were determined from the DNA. This sample gives under 300,000 clones in total; around a quarter of them show up just once. The ten largest clones capture roughly 4.1% of the sample.

The TCR was taken from a man under 40 in good health. The chain employs TRBV30 and TRBJ2-5; TRBD1 fits 9 bases in the junction. Sequencing input: central memory CD4+ T cells from blood. The CDR3 sequence is CAWTAGQGETQYF. Read as DNA, the sequence is TGTGCCTGGACAGCGGGACAGGGAGAGACCCAGTACTTC.